This TCR beta chain derives from a study of T cells in Graves' hyperthyroidism and ophthalmopathy. Study-wide background: The blood sample was taken at first diagnosis, before treatment began. General study results and limits: Most thyroid clonotypes expanded above 0.001 were also detected in blood.

Between the trimmed V and J ends, which lost 8 bases and 5 bases, there was a span of 10 bases. The CDR3 loop spans 11 amino acids. CDR1 and CDR2 (germline): SEHNR, FQNEAQ (reference sequence). Researchers amplified the TCR beta CDR3 regions from RNA transcripts. The study used the HTBI primer set for a first-round RT-PCR of the TCR CDR3. Via MiXCR, TCRdb re-called the multiplex PCR reads, giving one row per CDR3 protein. The profile covers roughly 800,000 distinct CDR3 sequences, with more than 30% appearing a single time and roughly 8.3% taken by the ten largest. At least ten counts were recorded for this clonotype. Its specificity is not known. On the basis of clinical symptoms, serum thyroxine and TRAb, thyroid ultrasound and orbital computed tomography, diagnoses were made.

The genes are TRBV7-9 and TRBJ2-7; D unclear. This TCR derives from a man between 18 and 35 years old with Graves' hyperthyroidism. The sequenced sample consisted of blood. Written as DNA, the CDR3 is TGTGCCAGCCGAGACGGCCACGAGCAGTACTTC. Protein: CASRDGHEQYF. The variable domain in full, with the rest retrieved from reference TRBV7-9 and TRBJ2-7, is DTGVSQNPRHKITKRGQNVTFRCDPISEHNRLYWYRQTLGQGPEFLTYFQNEAQLEKSRLLSDRFSAERPKGSFSTLEIQRTEQGDSAMYLCASRDGHEQYFGPGTRLTVT.